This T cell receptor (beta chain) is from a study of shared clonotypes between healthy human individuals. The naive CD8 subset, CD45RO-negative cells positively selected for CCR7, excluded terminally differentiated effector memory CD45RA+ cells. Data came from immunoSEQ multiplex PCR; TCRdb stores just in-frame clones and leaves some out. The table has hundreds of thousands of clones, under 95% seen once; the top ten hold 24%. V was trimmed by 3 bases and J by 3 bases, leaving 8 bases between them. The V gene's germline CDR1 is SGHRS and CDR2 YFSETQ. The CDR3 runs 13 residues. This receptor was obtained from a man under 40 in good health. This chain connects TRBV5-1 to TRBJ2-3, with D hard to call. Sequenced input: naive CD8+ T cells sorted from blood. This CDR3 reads CASSSFVTDTQYF. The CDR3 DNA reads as TGCGCCAGCAGCTCCTTTGTTACAGATACGCAGTATTTT.